This T cell receptor beta chain was identified in a study of early T cells in non-severe SARS-CoV-2 infection. Points from the study as a whole: VDJdb-based annotation leaned toward anti-spike CD8 responses and missed private and CD4 specificities.

TCRdb reanalysed the 5' RACE reads using MiXCR and keeps one entry per CDR3 protein. The sample includes 35,000 to 45,000 distinct CDR3 sequences, approximately 8.7% of them seen just once. Germline values: CDR1 MGHRA, CDR2 YSYEKL. The CDR3 contains 15 residues. V trimming: 1 base; J trimming: 2 bases; junction bases outside the gene matches: 4. Many counts were recorded for this clonotype. Its specificity is not known. The sequence came from an adult who was a healthcare worker with PCR-confirmed SARS-CoV-2 infection or an uninfected control (not recorded which). The chain recombines TRBV4-1 with TRBJ1-1; 7 nucleotides agree with TRBD1. Here the sequenced sample was whole blood, taken at baseline. The CDR3 DNA reads TGCGCCAGCAGCCAAGTTCAGGGGGTTAACACTGAAGCTTTCTTT. It specifies CASSQVQGVNTEAFF.